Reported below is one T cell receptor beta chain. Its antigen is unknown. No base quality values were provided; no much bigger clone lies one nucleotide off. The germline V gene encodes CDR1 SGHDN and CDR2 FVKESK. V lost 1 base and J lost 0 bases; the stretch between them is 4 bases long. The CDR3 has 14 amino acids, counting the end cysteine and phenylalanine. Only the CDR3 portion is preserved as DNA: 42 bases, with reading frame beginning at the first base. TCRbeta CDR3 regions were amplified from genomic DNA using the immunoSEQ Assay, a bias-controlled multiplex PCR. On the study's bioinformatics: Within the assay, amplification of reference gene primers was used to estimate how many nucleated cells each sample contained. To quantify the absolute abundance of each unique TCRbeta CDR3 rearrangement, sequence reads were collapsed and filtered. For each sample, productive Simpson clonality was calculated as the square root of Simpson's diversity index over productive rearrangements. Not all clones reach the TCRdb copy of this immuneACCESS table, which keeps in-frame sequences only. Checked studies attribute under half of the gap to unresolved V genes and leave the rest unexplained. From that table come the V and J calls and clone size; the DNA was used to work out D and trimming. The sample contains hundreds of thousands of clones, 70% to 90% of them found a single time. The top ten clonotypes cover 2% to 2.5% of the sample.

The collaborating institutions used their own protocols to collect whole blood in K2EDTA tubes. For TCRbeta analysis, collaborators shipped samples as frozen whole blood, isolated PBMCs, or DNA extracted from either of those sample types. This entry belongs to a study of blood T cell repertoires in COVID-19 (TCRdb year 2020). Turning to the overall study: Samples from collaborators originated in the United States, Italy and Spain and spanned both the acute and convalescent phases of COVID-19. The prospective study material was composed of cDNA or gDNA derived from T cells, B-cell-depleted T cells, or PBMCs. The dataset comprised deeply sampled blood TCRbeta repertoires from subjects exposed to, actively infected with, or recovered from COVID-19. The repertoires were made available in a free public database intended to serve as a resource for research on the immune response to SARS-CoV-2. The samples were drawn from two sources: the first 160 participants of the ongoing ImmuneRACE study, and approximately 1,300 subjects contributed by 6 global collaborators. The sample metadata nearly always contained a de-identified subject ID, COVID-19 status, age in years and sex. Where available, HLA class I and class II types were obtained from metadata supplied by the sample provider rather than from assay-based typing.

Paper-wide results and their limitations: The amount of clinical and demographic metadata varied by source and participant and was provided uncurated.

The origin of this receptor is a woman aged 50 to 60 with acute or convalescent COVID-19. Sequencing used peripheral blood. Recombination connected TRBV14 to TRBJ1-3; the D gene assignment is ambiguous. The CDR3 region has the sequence CASSQVVSGNTIYF. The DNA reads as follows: TGTGCCAGCAGCCAAGTCGTCTCTGGAAACACCATATATTTT.